Each of the 26 T cell receptor beta chains below was sequenced from the same sample in a study of regulatory T cells in long-lasting Graves disease. Time point denoted: newly diagnosed GD, antithyroid drugs for less than 3 months. Extracted PBMC RNA gave rise to the TCR library. Researchers made TCR beta libraries by using iRepertoire HTBI primers and running Arm-PCR on CDR3 regions. TCRdb re-called the multiplex PCR reads with MiXCR, one entry per CDR3 protein. Of about 450,000 distinct CDR3 sequences in the sample, around 17% are singletons; the top ten hold around 11%. These sequences were also reported in another study, on T cells in Graves' hyperthyroidism and ophthalmopathy.

This sample comprised peripheral blood mononuclear cells (PBMCs), obtained at new diagnosis, from a patient treated with antithyroid drugs. These receptors came from a woman in her 30s with Graves disease.

Ten or more counts support this clonotype. This clone may be a read error of a much larger clone one base away. V gene TRBV18 combines with J gene TRBJ2-5; a possible D gene is TRBD1 (5 bases). V was shortened by 3 bases and J by 7 bases, with 9 bases between the two germline ends. Germline V gene lookup returns CDR1 KGHSH and CDR2 LQKENI. This CDR3 spans 12 amino acids. DNA of the CDR3: TGTGCCAGCTCACCGACAGTAAGGACCCAGTACTTC. Its protein is CASSPTVRTQYF. The full variable domain, with the rest looked up from reference TRBV18 and TRBJ2-5, is NAGVMQNPRHLVRRRGQEARLRCSPMKGHSHVYWYRQLPEEGLKFMVYLQKENIIDESGMPKERFSAEFPKEGPSILRIQQVVRGDSAAYFCASSPTVRTQYFGPGTRLLVL.

The chain has TRBV7-9 and TRBJ1-5; maybe TRBD1 (5 bases). Germline V gives CDR1 SEHNR, CDR2 FQNEAQ (reference sequence). V was shortened by 5 bases and J by 11 bases, with 22 bases between the two germline ends. This CDR3 has 15 residues. Written as DNA, the CDR3 is TGTGCCAGCAGCCCCGAGGTAGCTCCTTGGGGGGCCCAGCATTTT. Protein sequence: CASSPEVAPWGAQHF.

This clonotype was detected ten times or more. The rearrangement joins TRBV6-1 to TRBJ2-7, with 8 bases lining up with TRBD2. Germline trimming cut 4 bases from V and 2 bases from J; bases unmatched to any gene: 10. Germline-derived CDR1 and CDR2 are MNHNS and SASEGT. The CDR3 has 16 residues. Here the CDR3 reads CASSGSLGLVAYEQYF. The CDR3 DNA reads as TGTGCCAGCAGTGGGAGCCTGGGACTAGTGGCCTACGAGCAGTACTTC.

This clonotype was observed a single time. This chain joins TRBV3-1 and TRBJ2-7, with 8 bases matching TRBD2. The ends lost 4 bases at V and 2 bases at J; junction bases unmatched: 13. CDR1 LGHDT and CDR2 YNNKEL come from the germline V gene (reference sequence). The CDR3 spans 17 residues. The CDR3 nucleotides read TGTGCCAGCAGCCCCACGTTTAGCGGGACGGGCCCCTACGAGCAGTACTTC. Amino acids: CASSPTFSGTGPYEQYF.

This clonotype was picked up many times. J is TRBJ2-7 and V is TRBV18, with D unresolved. The CDR3 consists of 16 residues. Germline V gene data show CDR1 as KGHSH and CDR2 as LQKENI. V lost 1 base and J lost 2, with 15 bases in between. The CDR3 DNA reads as TGTGCCAGCTCACCACTCGGTTTGGAAGGAGCCTACGAGCAGTACTTC. Protein: CASSPLGLEGAYEQYF.

This clonotype has a count of ten or more. The CDR3 spells CASSPPGGQYNEQFF. The CDR3 DNA sequence: TGTGCCAGCTCACCACCTGGAGGTCAATACAATGAGCAGTTCTTC. This chain connects TRBV18 to TRBJ2-1; tentative D call: TRBD2 (5 bases). Germline lookup yields CDR1 KGHSH and CDR2 LQKENI. This CDR3 has 15 amino acids. V lost 0 bases and J lost 4, with 10 bases in between. Looking up the rest from reference TRBV18 and TRBJ2-1 gives the full variable domain: NAGVMQNPRHLVRRRGQEARLRCSPMKGHSHVYWYRQLPEEGLKFMVYLQKENIIDESGMPKERFSAEFPKEGPSILRIQQVVRGDSAAYFCASSPPGGQYNEQFFGPGTRLTVL.

In this sample, this clonotype turned up many times. The chain combines TRBV4-2 with TRBJ2-2; 10 bases agree with TRBD2. The CDR3 length is 15 residues. Germline CDR1 LGHNA, CDR2 YNFKEQ. V dropped 4 bases and J dropped 4; count of bases not matched to a gene: 3. The CDR3 DNA reads as TGTGCCAGCAGCCTTCGGACTAGCGGCACCGGGGAGCTGTTTTTT. Translated, it gives CASSLRTSGTGELFF.

On this clonotype: Likely a read error: the CDR3 ends without its conserved phenylalanine or tryptophan. The V call is TRBV2, the J call TRBJ2-1; 9 nucleotides line up with TRBD1. Germline V gene lookup returns CDR1 SNHLY and CDR2 FYNNEI. CDR3 length equals 15 residues. CDR3 region: CASRGRDRVGDDQFI. CDR3 nucleotide sequence: TGTGCCAGCAGAGGCCGGGACAGGGTTGGGGATGACCAGTTCATC.

This clonotype was counted ten times or more. The chain recombines TRBV7-6 with TRBJ2-3, with 13 bases matching TRBD2. The CDR3 spans 18 residues. J lost 1 base, V lost 2 bases, and 6 bases had no gene match. The germline CDR1 and CDR2 sequences are SGHVS and FNYEAQ. The CDR3 region is CASSLLLAGGPGTDTQYF. In nucleotides, the CDR3 is TGTGCCAGCAGCTTATTACTAGCGGGAGGGCCAGGCACAGATACGCAGTATTTT.

The chain recombines TRBV7-2 with TRBJ1-4, with D possibly being TRBD1 (6 bases). Germline V gene lookup returns CDR1 SGHTA and CDR2 FQGNSA. The V gene lost 0 bases and the J gene lost 7 bases, with 9 bases spanning the gap. The CDR3 has 14 residues. This CDR3 reads CASSLAGGTEKLFF. The CDR3 bases are TGTGCCAGCAGCTTAGCCGGGGGCACTGAAAAACTGTTTTTT.

This clonotype was found many times. The chain employs TRBV30 and TRBJ1-2, with no clear D. The CDR3 length is 14 residues. V was cut by 2 bases and J by 0 bases, with 10 bases left in between. CDR1 and CDR2 from the germline V gene are GTSNPN and SVGIG (reference sequence). CDR3 protein: CAWSRRGSNYGYTF. The CDR3 DNA reads TGTGCCTGGAGTCGACGGGGTTCTAACTATGGCTACACCTTC.

The gene calls are TRBV6-9 and TRBJ2-3, with 7 positions matching TRBD2. Looked up from germline, CDR1 is MNHGY and CDR2 is SVAAGI. Germline trimming cut 0 bases from V and 8 bases from J; bases unmatched to any gene: 5. The CDR3 covers 14 residues. The CDR3 loop is CASSYSLGGGTQYF. The CDR3 DNA reads TGTGCCAGCAGTTATTCCTTAGGCGGGGGTACGCAGTATTTT.

A word on this clonotype: The junction differs from germline at one of its ends, possibly a read error. The rearrangement links TRBV4-1 to TRBJ2-2; tentative D call: TRBD1 (6 bases). The CDR3 totals 15 residues. Germline-derived CDR1 and CDR2 are MGHRA and YSYEKL. CDR3 loop: CASSLRQGNTGEPFF. Here the CDR3 DNA reads TGCGCCAGCAGCCTCAGGCAGGGGAACACCGGGGAGCCGTTTTTT.

CDR3 DNA sequence: TGTGCCAGTAGTGCGAGTGGGACTAACTATGGCTACACCTTC. Encoded protein: CASSASGTNYGYTF. The rearrangement uses TRBV19 and TRBJ1-2, with D unclear. In germline, CDR1 is LNHDA, CDR2 SQIVND (reference sequence). Trimming took 5 bases from V and 0 from J, leaving 10 bases between them. The length of the CDR3 is 14 residues.

This clonotype was counted at least ten times. The V and J genes are TRBV6-2 or TRBV6-3 and TRBJ1-6; TRBD1 matches 8 bases. Germline V CDR1 and CDR2: MNHEY, SVGEGT. J gave up 9 bases and V 6 bases, and 7 bases lay outside the gene matches. CDR3 length equals 14 residues. DNA of the CDR3: TGTGCCAGCAGGGGGACAGGTTCCTCTTCACCCCTCCACTTT. It encodes CASRGTGSSSPLHF.

The table lists this clonotype with many counts. The chain is built from TRBV20-1 and TRBJ2-5; TRBD2 matches 11 bases. V gave up 0 bases and J gave up 3 bases; unmatched junction bases: 6. The CDR3 loop spans 16 amino acids. Germline-derived CDR1 and CDR2 are DFQATT and SNEGSKA (reference sequence). The CDR3 loop reads CSARDPGLAEEETQYF. In nucleotides, the CDR3 is TGCAGTGCTAGAGACCCGGGACTAGCGGAGGAAGAGACCCAGTACTTC.

This clonotype occurred many times. The chain is built from TRBV6-5 and TRBJ1-2; D call uncertain. V lost 4 bases to trimming and J lost 6 bases, with 18 bases between them. The CDR3 is 15 residues long. Germline V gives CDR1 MNHEY, CDR2 SVGAGI. CDR3 amino acids: CASSSELKALDGYTF. The DNA for the CDR3 is TGTGCCAGCAGTTCCGAGTTAAAGGCTCTGGATGGCTACACCTTC.

This clonotype has at least ten counts. This chain connects TRBV12-3 or TRBV12-4 to TRBJ2-3; D ambiguous. This CDR3 spans 11 amino acids. The ends were cut back, 8 bases at V and 2 bases at J, with 5 bases in the middle. CDR3 residues: CASRVTDTQYF. The CDR3 nucleotides are TGTGCCAGCCGGGTCACAGATACGCAGTATTTT.

The rearrangement links TRBV7-9 to TRBJ1-1; D is undetermined. CDR3 length: 15 amino acids. Germline lookup yields CDR1 SEHNR and CDR2 FQNEAQ (reference sequence). V was clipped by 5 bases and J by 4 bases, with 17 bases between them. As DNA, the CDR3 is TGTGCCAGCAGCCCGAGATGGGCTGTGGGCACTGAAGCTTTCTTT. Protein product: CASSPRWAVGTEAFF.

This clonotype was seen many times. The CDR3 loop reads CASSVSGGGGNQPQHF. The CDR3 DNA is TGTGCCAGCAGCGTCTCCGGGGGGGGGGGCAATCAGCCCCAGCATTTT. This sequence joins TRBV12-3 or TRBV12-4 and TRBJ1-5, with D perhaps TRBD1 (5 bases). The V and J ends lost 6 bases and 2 bases respectively, with 17 bases between them. The CDR3 runs to 16 residues.

V usage is TRBV5-1 and J usage is TRBJ2-6, with D perhaps TRBD1 (6 bases). Germline CDR1 SGHRS, CDR2 YFSETQ. The CDR3 contains 14 residues. V lost 1 base and J lost 12, with 14 bases in between. The CDR3 reads CASSLFGQYSVLTF. The CDR3 nucleotides read TGCGCCAGCAGCTTGTTTGGACAGTACAGCGTCCTGACTTTC. The whole variable domain, remainder taken from reference TRBV5-1 and TRBJ2-6, is KAGVTQTPRYLIKTRGQQVTLSCSPISGHRSVSWYQQTPGQGLQFLFEYFSETQRNKGNFPGRFSGRQFSNSRSEMNVSTLELGDSALYLCASSLFGQYSVLTFGAGSRLTVL.

In this sample, this clonotype turned up many times. The rearrangement joins TRBV20-1 to TRBJ2-7; 9 positions agree with TRBD1. CDR1 is DFQATT, CDR2 SNEGSKA, per germline (reference sequence). After removal of 6 bases from V and 2 bases from J, the junction contained 17 bases not matched to a gene. This CDR3 is 17 amino acids long. The CDR3 loop reads CSADGPTGGFLAYEQYF. The CDR3 nucleotides are TGCAGTGCGGACGGGCCGACAGGGGGGTTTCTTGCCTACGAGCAGTACTTC.

The genes are TRBV9 and TRBJ2-7; a possible D gene is TRBD1 (6 bases). The length of the CDR3 is 13 residues. The germline gives CDR1 SGDLS, CDR2 YYNGEE. Trimming took off 1 base at V and 8 bases at J, with 13 bases between the two ends. Here the CDR3 reads CASSVPGQTQQYF. The CDR3 bases are TGTGCCAGCAGCGTACCCGGACAGACACAGCAGTACTTC.

This clonotype was detected many times. The gene calls are TRBV6-2 or TRBV6-3 and TRBJ2-7, with D unresolved. The CDR3 spans 13 residues. With 5 bases removed from V and 1 base from J, the gap between germline ends came to 9 bases. Germline CDR1 and CDR2: MNHEY and SVGEGT. The CDR3 region is CASSHTISYEQYF. DNA of the CDR3: TGTGCCAGCAGTCACACGATTTCCTACGAGCAGTACTTC.

This clonotype was seen a few times. J is TRBJ2-2 and V is TRBV6-2 or TRBV6-3, with TRBD2 identical over 7 bases. V gave up 2 bases and J gave up 2 bases; unmatched junction bases: 11. CDR1 and CDR2 (germline): MNHEY, SVGEGT. This CDR3 has 18 residues. The CDR3 nucleotides read TGTGCCAGCAGTTACCCCCGGGATGGCGGGAGTAACACCGGGGAGCTGTTTTTT. Translating gives CASSYPRDGGSNTGELFF.

The rearrangement links TRBV4-1 to TRBJ2-2; the D gene is possibly TRBD1 (6 bases). Germline V gene lookup returns CDR1 MGHRA and CDR2 YSYEKL. The V end was cut by 7 bases, the J end by 5 bases, with 11 bases between. This CDR3 is built from 13 residues. The CDR3 protein is CASTWQGTGELFF. CDR3 nucleotides: TGCGCCAGCACCTGGCAGGGGACCGGGGAGCTGTTTTTT.